A single sample gave rise to the 7 T cell receptor beta chains below, sequenced in a study of OX40 agonist ivuxolimab in advanced cancers. Assay: immunoSEQ multiplex PCR; the TCRdb copy retains only in-frame clones and omits some. Among about 70,000 clones listed, just over 85% were seen once. Sequenced here: CD4+ or CD8+ T cells sorted from blood, sampled in a trial of the OX40 agonist ivuxolimab. These receptors came from an adult with an advanced solid tumor such as melanoma, head and neck, liver or kidney cancer.

The chain links TRBV7-2 to TRBJ1-5; TRBD1 agrees at 7 bases. Trimming took 0 bases from V and 0 from J; bases not matched to a gene: 5. The CDR3 spans 17 residues. CDR1 SGHTA and CDR2 FQGNSA come from the germline V gene. DNA of the CDR3: TGTGCCAGCAGCTTAGCCAGGGGGGGATATAGCAATCAGCCCCAGCATTTT. This codes for CASSLARGGYSNQPQHF.

J is TRBJ2-5 and V is TRBV5-4; D is unresolved. The CDR3 consists of 14 residues. Between the trimmed V and J ends, which lost 4 bases and 2 bases, there was a span of 12 bases. Germline CDR1 SGHNT, CDR2 YYREEE (reference sequence). This chain's CDR3 is CASSHRTLQETQYF. The CDR3 DNA is TGTGCCAGCAGCCATAGGACGTTACAAGAGACCCAGTACTTC.

The chain employs TRBV27 and TRBJ2-1, with TRBD2 matching over 16 bases. The germline CDR1 and CDR2 sequences are MNHEY and SMNVEV (reference sequence). Unmatched junction bases numbered 10, after V lost 2 bases and J lost 6 bases. This CDR3 contains 19 residues. The CDR3 coding sequence is TGTGCCAGCAGTTTACGCTTCGGGACTAGCGGGGGGGCTTTCAATGAGCAGTTCTTC. This translates into CASSLRFGTSGGAFNEQFF.

There are a few counts of this clone. The chain links TRBV15 to TRBJ2-5; 10 nucleotides match TRBD1. The V and J ends lost 1 base and 5 bases, in that order; junction bases with no gene match: 7. The germline CDR1 and CDR2 sequences are LNHNV and YYDKDF (reference sequence). This CDR3 contains 16 residues. The CDR3: CATSRAGQGSVETQYF. The CDR3 DNA reads as TGTGCCACCAGCAGAGCGGGACAGGGGTCGGTCGAGACCCAGTACTTC.

This chain joins TRBV4-1 and TRBJ2-3; TRBD2 matches at 7 bases. Germline V gene sequence: CDR1 MGHRA, CDR2 YSYEKL. V was pared by 4 bases and J by 6 bases, with 7 bases of the junction left unmatched. The CDR3 spans 14 residues. The CDR3 spells CASSRGRGGDTQYF. The CDR3 DNA reads TGCGCCAGCAGCCGCGGTCGCGGGGGTGATACGCAGTATTTT.

The chain carries TRBV11-2 and TRBJ1-4, with TRBD1 matching 8 bases. This CDR3 has 14 amino acids. Trimming removed 7 bases from V and 6 bases from J; junction bases left unmatched: 7. Germline CDR1 SGHAT, CDR2 FQNNGV. CDR3 protein: CASTARTGHEKLFF. In DNA, the CDR3 is TGTGCCAGCACCGCCCGGACAGGGCATGAAAAACTGTTTTTT.

This chain joins TRBV7-9 and TRBJ1-3; D possibly corresponds to TRBD1 (6 bases). The CDR3 is made up of 19 amino acids. The germline V gene has CDR1 SEHNR and CDR2 FQNEAQ (reference sequence). Trimming shortened V by 5 bases and J by 0 bases, and 23 bases separated the two germline ends. CDR3 DNA sequence: TGTGCCAGCAGCCCGGACAGTTCCACTACCTATCTCTCTGGAAACACCATATATTTT. It encodes CASSPDSSTTYLSGNTIYF.